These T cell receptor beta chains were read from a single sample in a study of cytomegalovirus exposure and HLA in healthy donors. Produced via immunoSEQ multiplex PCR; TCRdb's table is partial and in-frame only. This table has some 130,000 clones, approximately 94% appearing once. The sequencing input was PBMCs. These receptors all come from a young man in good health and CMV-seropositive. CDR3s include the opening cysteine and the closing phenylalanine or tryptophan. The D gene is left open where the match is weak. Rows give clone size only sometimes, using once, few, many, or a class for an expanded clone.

CDR3: CASSPGTGVNNEQFF; DNA: TGTGCCAGCAGTCCCGGGACAGGCGTTAACAATGAGCAGTTCTTC; D: TRBD1; size: once; V: TRBV6-5; length: 15; J: TRBJ2-1
CDR3: CASSPWREPNNEQFF; DNA: TGTGCCAGCAGTCCATGGAGGGAGCCGAACAATGAGCAGTTCTTC; D: -; size: -; V: TRBV7-9; length: 15; J: TRBJ2-1
CDR3: CASSRRAGNQPQHF; DNA: TGTGCCAGTAGTCGCAGGGCCGGCAATCAGCCCCAGCATTTT; D: -; size: -; V: TRBV19; length: 14; J: TRBJ1-5
CDR3: CASSELGVYGYTF; DNA: TGTGCCAGCAGTGAACTGGGCGTCTATGGCTACACCTTC; D: -; size: -; V: TRBV6-1; length: 13; J: TRBJ1-2
CDR3: CASSPGWLAGGPYEQYF; DNA: TGTGCCAGTAGTCCCGGATGGCTAGCGGGAGGGCCTTACGAGCAGTACTTC; D: TRBD2; size: -; V: TRBV19; length: 17; J: TRBJ2-7
CDR3: CASSRGQGDGYTF; DNA: TGTGCCAGCAGTAGGGGACAGGGGGATGGCTACACCTTC; D: TRBD1; size: -; V: TRBV6-4; length: 13; J: TRBJ1-2
CDR3: CASTAGSAPNEKLFF; DNA: TGTGCCAGCACCGCCGGGTCAGCCCCTAATGAAAAACTGTTTTTT; D: -; size: -; V: TRBV28; length: 15; J: TRBJ1-4
CDR3: CASRETRGGTDTQYF; DNA: TGTGCCAGTCGTGAGACCAGGGGAGGCACAGATACGCAGTATTTT; D: -; size: -; V: TRBV28; length: 15; J: TRBJ2-3
CDR3: CASSLFGLAGEAGELFF; DNA: TGCGCCAGCAGTCTCTTCGGGCTAGCGGGAGAGGCCGGGGAGCTGTTTTTT; D: TRBD2; size: -; V: TRBV4-1; length: 17; J: TRBJ2-2
CDR3: CASSPTPETQYF; DNA: TGTGCCAGCTCACCAACACCCGAGACCCAGTACTTC; D: -; size: -; V: TRBV18; length: 12; J: TRBJ2-5
CDR3: CASSGFTGSGRETQYF; DNA: TGTGCCAGCAGTGGGTTTACAGGGTCGGGGCGAGAGACCCAGTACTTC; D: -; size: once; V: TRBV6-1; length: 16; J: TRBJ2-5
CDR3: CASTPADTEAFF; DNA: TGTGCCAGCACTCCCGCGGACACTGAAGCTTTCTTT; D: -; size: -; V: TRBV5-8; length: 12; J: TRBJ1-1
CDR3: CASSSFDRENNNEQFF; DNA: TGTGCCAGCAGCTCCTTCGACAGGGAGAATAACAATGAGCAGTTCTTC; D: TRBD1; size: -; V: TRBV28; length: 16; J: TRBJ2-1
CDR3: CASSYSLGRNYEQYF; DNA: TGTGCCAGCAGTTACTCTCTAGGCAGAAACTACGAGCAGTACTTC; D: -; size: -; V: TRBV6-6; length: 15; J: TRBJ2-7
CDR3: CASSIAGDGNQPQHF; DNA: TGTGCCAGTAGTATAGCAGGGGACGGCAATCAGCCCCAGCATTTT; D: -; size: -; V: TRBV19; length: 15; J: TRBJ1-5
CDR3: CASSVARSTDTQYF; DNA: TGTGCCAGCAGCGTAGCCCGGAGCACAGATACGCAGTATTTT; D: -; size: once; V: TRBV9; length: 14; J: TRBJ2-3
CDR3: CASRPGQGDQPQHF; DNA: TGCGCCAGCAGGCCCGGACAGGGCGATCAGCCCCAGCATTTT; D: TRBD1; size: -; V: TRBV10-1; length: 14; J: TRBJ1-5
CDR3: CASSFLDSYGYTF; DNA: TGTGCCAGCAGCTTCTTGGACAGCTATGGCTACACCTTC; D: -; size: few; V: TRBV7-8; length: 13; J: TRBJ1-2
CDR3: CASRQTGWYGYTF; DNA: TGTGCCAGCAGACAGACAGGGTGGTATGGCTACACCTTC; D: TRBD1; size: -; V: TRBV6-5; length: 13; J: TRBJ1-2
CDR3: CASKAGGRGYTF; DNA: TGTGCCAGCAAAGCAGGGGGCAGAGGCTACACCTTC; D: TRBD1; size: -; V: TRBV27; length: 12; J: TRBJ1-2
CDR3: CASRDRFFRNTEAFF; DNA: TGTGCCAGCCGAGACAGGTTTTTCAGGAACACTGAAGCTTTCTTT; D: -; size: -; V: TRBV25-1; length: 15; J: TRBJ1-1
CDR3: CASSFSPLRTDEQYF; DNA: TGTGCCAGCAGCTTTAGCCCACTACGAACGGACGAGCAGTACTTC; D: -; size: once; V: TRBV5-6; length: 15; J: TRBJ2-7
CDR3: CASSQDQTGYNEQFF; DNA: TGTGCCAGCAGCCAAGATCAAACGGGATACAATGAGCAGTTCTTC; D: -; size: -; V: TRBV4-2; length: 15; J: TRBJ2-1
CDR3: CASTEGAVDAFYGYTF; DNA: TGTGCCAGCACCGAGGGGGCAGTCGATGCTTTCTATGGCTACACCTTC; D: TRBD1; size: -; V: TRBV28; length: 16; J: TRBJ1-2
CDR3: CAWSPRGGHTMNTEAFF; DNA: TGTGCCTGGAGTCCCCGCGGGGGGCACACAATGAACACTGAAGCTTTCTTT; D: -; size: -; V: TRBV30; length: 17; J: TRBJ1-1
CDR3: CSASGVQPQHF; DNA: TGCAGTGCTTCAGGGGTTCAGCCCCAGCATTTT; D: -; size: -; V: TRBV20-1; length: 11; J: TRBJ1-5